What follows is one T cell receptor beta chain and its context. Its antigen is unidentified. This entry comes from a study of shared clonotypes between healthy human individuals. The study's findings and limits: Sequencing of the sorted subsets was shown by rarefaction to be incomplete despite large depth. There were few donors, and this limited the genetic and exposure-history diversity represented.

Assay used: immunoSEQ multiplex PCR; TCRdb lists only in-frame clones, some missing. The sample contains about a million clones, around 74% of which appear only once. This CDR3 is 12 amino acids long. Between the trimmed V and J ends, which lost 1 base and 14 bases, there was a span of 14 bases. Germline values: CDR1 SEHNR, CDR2 FQNEAQ (reference sequence). The donor population consisted of healthy HIV-negative adults with no recent acute infections or vaccinations. Subsets obtained from CD4+ cells comprised CD45RA+ naive and CD45RA-negative memory cells. The sequenced sample was memory CD4+ T cells sorted from blood. The subset is: CD45RA-negative fraction. The TCR sequence derives from a man between 18 and 35 years old in good health. This rearrangement joins TRBV7-9 to TRBJ2-5; tentative D call: TRBD1 (5 bases). CDR3 nucleotide sequence: TGTGCCAGCAGCTTAGATGTGAAGGGGAACTACTTC. Its translation is CASSLDVKGNYF.